This section outlines one T cell receptor (beta chain) sequence together with its context. No antigen is known for it. The TCRbeta library incorporated unique molecular identifiers. TCRdb re-called the PCR reads through MiXCR, storing one row per CDR3 protein. The sample lists around 960,000 distinct CDR3 sequences; roughly 29% were seen once. This specimen comes from a study of T-cell reconstitution after alpha-beta-depleted transplantation in children. The study, taken as a whole, reports: It was newly produced T cells that mostly accounted for T-cell counts and diversity one year after transplant. Reported findings indicate that, about two months after transplant, alpha-beta T cells came from several hundred expanded clones, which were derived from non-depleted graft cells.

Sequenced here: PBMCs, mostly from graft donor cells, sampled 360 days after TCRalphabeta/CD19-depleted stem cell transplant. This clonotype originated in a boy less than two years old who had a stem cell transplant for SCID, so the T cells may come from the graft donor.

DNA for the CDR3: TGTGCCAGCAGCCTAGGTGGTGGAGGGGCCACCGGGGAGCTGTTTTTT. This codes for CASSLGGGGATGELFF. The V gene is TRBV7-6, the J gene TRBJ2-2; TRBD2 might be the D (6 bases). CDR1 SGHVS and CDR2 FNYEAQ come from the germline V gene. Trimming pared 5 bases from V and 4 bases from J, leaving 17 bases between. This CDR3 has 16 amino acids.